Below, one T cell receptor beta chain is given with its context. Its antigen is still unknown. No base quality values were provided; no much bigger clone lies one nucleotide off. This sample stems from a study of T-cell memory formation after mild COVID-19 (dated by TCRdb to the early 2020s). Regarding the complete study: Most TCR sequence clusters were specific to one of the two donors. In a couple of donors, T-cell clones that expanded and contracted after mild COVID-19 were tracked by sequencing TCRalpha and TCRbeta repertoires over time. The cohort was made up of two young adult volunteers, one female and one male, who were previously healthy. The investigation overall reported the following: Some responding clones were found in pre-infection memory, which suggests that pre-existing cross-reactive memory T cells took part in the SARS-CoV-2 response. Clones that contracted from day 15 to 85 showed balanced CD4/CD8 phenotypes, whereas a second wave of clones that expanded from day 15 to 37 leaned towards CD4+. The study included only a couple of mild cases, and larger cohorts that include severe cases with pre-infection samples were judged to be necessary. Contracting CD4+ clones appeared mostly in the CM and EM memory subsets, whereas CD8+ clones were enriched in EMRA. SARS-CoV-2 specificity of the second-wave clones peaking on day 37 was not confirmed.

Ficoll-Paque density gradient centrifugation was used to isolate PBMCs. Trimming removed 4 bases from V and 10 bases from J, leaving 8 bases between the germline ends. The CDR3 spans 11 residues, from the cysteine through the phenylalanine. The sequence is cut down to CDR3 DNA, 33 bases in frame from base 1. Via the germline V gene (reference sequence), CDR1 is LNHDA and CDR2 SQIVND. Sequencing instrument: Illumina NovaSeq 6000. cDNA libraries for TCRalpha and TCRbeta were prepared by 5'RACE using constant-segment primers, with sample barcodes and unique molecular identifiers added. Trizol reagent was used to extract RNA from every sample. Library amplification was performed in two PCR steps, and a second sample barcode and Illumina TruSeq adapters were introduced in the second step. Sequencing of libraries was performed on an Illumina NovaSeq with 2 x 150 bp paired-end reads. Per the original workflow: The reads were demultiplexed and collapsed into UMI-guided consensus sequences using migec v1.2.7. Using mixcr v2.1.11, the UMI consensuses were aligned to TRA and TRB V and J templates and assembled into clonotypes. Clonotypes were classified as expanded or contracted when called significant by both edgeR and NoisET, with noise models trained on biological replicates. For edgeR calls, the thresholds were a false discovery rate-adjusted p below 0.01 and a log2 fold-change of 1. As an exploratory analysis of dynamics, PCA with hierarchical clustering was applied to max-normalized trajectories of the 1000 most abundant clonotypes. Each responding clone was given a CD4 or CD8 phenotype based on the CD4+ and CD8+ repertoires, which had been sequenced separately. The public reads were reanalyzed by TCRdb: fastp trimming at Q25, MiXCR alignment, in-frame beta chains only. Rows with a matching CDR3 protein are joined into one entry that keeps the most common DNA and genes. The V and J calls were not made by the authors but by TCRdb's processing. The sample table holds roughly 500,000 distinct CDR3 sequences, of which about a fifth were seen once. Approximately 13% of the sample is taken by the ten largest.

The origin of this receptor is an adult woman who had mild COVID-19 (a few samples of this study predate the infection). The sample titles of this study are shuffled in the database, so cell type and time point are left out; the donor was told from shared clones. Sequencing was done on a sample of PBMCs or a T cell subset sorted from them (not recorded which). The chain is assembled from TRBV19 and TRBJ2-1; no D gene can be assigned with confidence. The sequenced DNA: TGTGCCAGTAGTACCGGGTGGGAGCAGTTCTTC. The translation is CASSTGWEQFF.